This T cell receptor beta chain was obtained from a study of T cells in Graves' hyperthyroidism and ophthalmopathy. Study-wide context: Specimen type is peripheral blood, collected at initial diagnosis prior to any treatment.

Amplified TCR beta CDR3 regions came from RNA transcripts. TCR CDR3 underwent first-round RT-PCR with the HTBI primer set. TCRdb recomputed calls from the multiplex PCR reads with MiXCR, one row per CDR3 protein. This table holds around 800,000 distinct CDR3 sequences, around 38% found once. This clonotype was counted between two and nine times. Thyroid ultrasound, orbital computed tomography, clinical symptoms, and serum thyroxine and TRAb underpinned diagnoses. Using more than 7.5 ml of fresh peripheral blood, PBMCs were prepared. The sample comprised blood. The source of this sequence is a man younger than 35 with Graves' hyperthyroidism.

The CDR3 DNA follows: TGTGCCAGCAGCCTAAGGACAGGGGCCAACACCGGGGAGCTGTTTTTT. It encodes CASSLRTGANTGELFF. This chain joins TRBV9 and TRBJ2-2; 9 bases align to TRBD1. The ends lost 4 bases at V and 2 bases at J; junction bases unmatched: 6. CDR3 length: 16 amino acids. From germline, CDR1 is SGDLS and CDR2 YYNGEE.